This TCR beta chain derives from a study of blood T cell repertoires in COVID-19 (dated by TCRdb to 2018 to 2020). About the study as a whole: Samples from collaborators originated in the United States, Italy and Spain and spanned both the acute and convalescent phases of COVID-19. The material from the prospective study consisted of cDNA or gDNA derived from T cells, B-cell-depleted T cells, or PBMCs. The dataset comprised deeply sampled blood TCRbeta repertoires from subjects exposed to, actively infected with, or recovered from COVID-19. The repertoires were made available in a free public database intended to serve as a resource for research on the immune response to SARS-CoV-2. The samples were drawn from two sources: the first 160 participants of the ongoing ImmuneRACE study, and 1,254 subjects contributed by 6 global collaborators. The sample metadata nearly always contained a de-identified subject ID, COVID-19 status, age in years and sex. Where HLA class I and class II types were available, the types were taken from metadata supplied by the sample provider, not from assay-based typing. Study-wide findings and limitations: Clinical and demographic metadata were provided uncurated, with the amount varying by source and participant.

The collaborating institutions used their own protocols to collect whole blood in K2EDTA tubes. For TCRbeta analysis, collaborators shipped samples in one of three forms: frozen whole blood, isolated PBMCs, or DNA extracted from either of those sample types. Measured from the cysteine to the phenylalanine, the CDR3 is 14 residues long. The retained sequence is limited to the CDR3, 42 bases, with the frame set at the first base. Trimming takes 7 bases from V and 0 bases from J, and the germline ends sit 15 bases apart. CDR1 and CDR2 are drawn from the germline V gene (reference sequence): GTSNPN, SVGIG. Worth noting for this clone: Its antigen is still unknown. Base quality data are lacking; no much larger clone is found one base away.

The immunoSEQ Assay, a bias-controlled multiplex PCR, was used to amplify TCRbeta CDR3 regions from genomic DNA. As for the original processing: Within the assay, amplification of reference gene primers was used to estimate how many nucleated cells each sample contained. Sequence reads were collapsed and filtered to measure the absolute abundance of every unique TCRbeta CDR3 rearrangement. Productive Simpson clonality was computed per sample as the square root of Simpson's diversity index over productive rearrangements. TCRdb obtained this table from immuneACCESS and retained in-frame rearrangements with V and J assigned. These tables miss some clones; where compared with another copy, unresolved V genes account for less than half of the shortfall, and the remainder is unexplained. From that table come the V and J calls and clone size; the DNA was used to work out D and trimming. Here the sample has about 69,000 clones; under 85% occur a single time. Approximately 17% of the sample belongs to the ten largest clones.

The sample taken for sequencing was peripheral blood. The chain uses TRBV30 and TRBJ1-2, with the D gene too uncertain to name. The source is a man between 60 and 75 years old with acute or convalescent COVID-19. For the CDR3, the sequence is CASLRRPTNYGYTF. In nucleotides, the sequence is TGTGCCTCTTTGAGGCGCCCGACTAACTATGGCTACACCTTC.